One sample yielded the 13 T cell receptor beta chains listed below, sequenced in a study of cytotoxic CD8 clonotypes in ibrutinib-treated CLL. Method: immunoSEQ multiplex PCR; TCRdb's copy keeps in-frame clones and lacks some. The sample includes about 160,000 clones, about four fifths of them seen just once. The sample in question was PBMCs, obtained after 12 months of ibrutinib treatment. The source of these receptors is a human donor with chronic lymphocytic leukemia.

The chain is built from TRBV6-5 and TRBJ2-7; 8 nucleotides align to TRBD2. The CDR3 runs 15 residues. Germline V lookup: CDR1 MNHEY, CDR2 SVGAGI. The V segment lost 5 bases and the J segment 2 bases; nucleotides outside the gene matches: 8. The CDR3 nucleotides are TGTGCCAGCAGTCGGGGGGTACTAGCGGCCTACGAGCAGTACTTC. It specifies CASSRGVLAAYEQYF.

This chain uses TRBV2 with TRBJ1-3; D is uncertain. Germline V lookup: CDR1 SNHLY, CDR2 FYNNEI. The CDR3 consists of 16 residues. Trimming stripped 3 bases from V and 3 bases from J, with 15 bases between. The chain's CDR3 is CASSDFVTLGGNTIYF. CDR3 DNA sequence: TGTGCCAGCAGTGATTTCGTAACCTTGGGTGGAAACACCATATATTTT.

J is TRBJ2-5 and V is TRBV5-1, with D unresolved. Looked up from germline, CDR1 is SGHRS and CDR2 is YFSETQ. The V end lost 2 bases, the J end lost 0 bases, and 11 bases lay between the germline ends. This CDR3 comprises 15 residues. In nucleotides, the CDR3 is TGCGCCAGCAGCTTTAACGAGCCGTACCAAGAGACCCAGTACTTC. Amino acid sequence: CASSFNEPYQETQYF.

This clone was picked up a small number of times. The rearrangement joins TRBV30 to TRBJ2-3; TRBD1 matches at 9 bases. V lost 3 bases to trimming and J lost 3 bases; unmatched junction nucleotides: 7. The CDR3 length is 15 residues. The germline gives CDR1 GTSNPN, CDR2 SVGIG (reference sequence). The CDR3 here is CAWRRGQGQTDTQYF. CDR3 in DNA: TGTGCCTGGAGAAGGGGACAGGGTCAAACAGATACGCAGTATTTT.

The chain has TRBV2 and TRBJ1-2; TRBD1 might be the D (5 bases). The CDR3 extends over 14 amino acids. V was clipped by 6 bases and J by 4 bases, with 15 bases between them. The germline V gene has CDR1 SNHLY and CDR2 FYNNEI. CDR3 DNA: TGTGCCAGCAGAGGGACCTACTATTTCTATGGCTACACCTTC. It codes for CASRGTYYFYGYTF.

The V call is TRBV4-3, the J call TRBJ2-7, with D possibly being TRBD1 (5 bases). This CDR3 spans 14 amino acids. Trimming stripped 0 bases from V and 2 bases from J, with 8 bases between. The germline gives CDR1 LGHNA, CDR2 YSLEER. CDR3 loop: CASSQEKGPYEQYF. CDR3 nucleotide sequence: TGCGCCAGCAGCCAAGAAAAGGGGCCCTACGAGCAGTACTTC.

The chain has TRBV7-8 and TRBJ2-3; the D gene is possibly TRBD2 (6 bases). The ends were cut back, 6 bases at V and 5 bases at J, with 24 bases in the middle. The CDR3 runs to 17 residues. Germline CDR1 reads SGHVS; CDR2 reads FQNEAQ. The CDR3 DNA follows: TGTGCCAGCAGTTTTCTCCGGAGGGAGACGGTAGGAGATACGCAGTATTTT. This encodes CASSFLRRETVGDTQYF.

The table lists this clone with a few counts. The chain carries TRBV7-6 and TRBJ2-7; 10 bases are shared with TRBD2. V lost 5 bases and J lost 4; bases outside the gene matches: 17. Germline-derived CDR1 and CDR2 are SGHVS and FNYEAQ. The CDR3 totals 18 residues. For the CDR3, the DNA is TGTGCCAGCAGCCTCCAAGCGGGGGGGCCCTCACCTGATTACGAGCAGTACTTC. Amino acids: CASSLQAGGPSPDYEQYF.

V and J are TRBV4-3 and TRBJ1-2, with TRBD1 matching 7 bases. Trimming removed 1 base from V and 5 bases from J; junction bases left unmatched: 4. This CDR3 is 14 amino acids long. Germline lookup yields CDR1 LGHNA and CDR2 YSLEER. CDR3 loop: CASSQGQGRYGYTF. The CDR3 DNA is TGCGCCAGCAGCCAAGGACAGGGACGGTATGGCTACACCTTC.

This clone was counted only a few times. This chain uses TRBV6-5 with TRBJ2-2; 9 nucleotides line up with TRBD2. The V gene's germline CDR1 is MNHEY and CDR2 SVGAGI. J lost 4 bases, V lost 1 base, and 4 bases had no gene match. This CDR3 comprises 16 residues. This chain's CDR3 is CASSYLAGGPTGELFF. The CDR3 nucleotides read TGTGCCAGCAGTTACTTGGCGGGAGGGCCCACCGGGGAGCTGTTTTTT.

V gene TRBV7-2 combines with J gene TRBJ1-4, with 7 bases identical to TRBD1. From germline, CDR1 is SGHTA and CDR2 FQGNSA. The length of the CDR3 is 14 residues. V gave up 6 bases and J gave up 7 bases; unmatched junction bases: 8. CDR3 residues: CASRYSTGLEKLFF. DNA for the CDR3: TGTGCCAGCAGATATTCGACAGGGCTTGAAAAACTGTTTTTT. The full variable domain, with the rest looked up from reference TRBV7-2 and TRBJ1-4, is GAGVSQSPSNKVTEKGKDVELRCDPISGHTALYWYRQSLGQGLEFLIYFQGNSAPDKSGLPSDRFSAERTGGSVSTLTIQRTQQEDSAVYLCASRYSTGLEKLFFGSGTQLSVL.

The V gene is TRBV7-6, the J gene TRBJ2-2; TRBD1 agrees at 11 bases. V shed 5 bases, J shed 0 bases, and the junction held 5 bases outside the gene matches. The CDR3 runs 17 residues. Germline V gives CDR1 SGHVS, CDR2 FNYEAQ. The CDR3 protein is CASSPRDRGANTGELFF. CDR3 in DNA: TGTGCCAGCAGCCCCCGGGACAGGGGGGCGAACACCGGGGAGCTGTTTTTT.

This clone was counted a single time. The chain combines TRBV5-1 with TRBJ2-1; 10 nucleotides agree with TRBD2. J lost 0 bases, V lost 4 bases, and 1 base had no gene match. Germline lookup yields CDR1 SGHRS and CDR2 YFSETQ. CDR3 length: 15 residues. Here the CDR3 reads CASSIAGGSYNEQFF. The CDR3 nucleotides read TGCGCCAGCAGCATAGCGGGGGGCTCCTACAATGAGCAGTTCTTC.